This TCR beta chain was sequenced during a study of preoperative IRX-2 immunotherapy in early breast cancer. Assay: immunoSEQ multiplex PCR; the TCRdb copy retains only in-frame clones and omits some. The sample yields around 25,000 clones, about 87% seen once. The sample's treatment: preoperative locoregional IRX-2 cytokine immunotherapy. Patients received preoperative, locoregional IRX-2 cytokine immunotherapy in a phase Ib study. Germline V gene lookup returns CDR1 SGHRS and CDR2 YFSETQ. Trimming took 4 bases from V and 0 from J, leaving 17 bases between them. This CDR3 is built from 17 residues. Sequences were derived from tumor tissue, sampled after IRX-2 immunotherapy. This receptor was taken from a human donor with breast cancer. The chain employs TRBV5-1 and TRBJ1-3; D is possibly TRBD1 (6 bases). The CDR3 loop reads CASSRSLGHTSGNTIYF. In nucleotides, the CDR3 is TGCGCCAGCAGCCGGAGCTTGGGACATACCTCTGGAAACACCATATATTTT.